This is a list of T cell receptor beta chains from one sample in a study of cytomegalovirus exposure and HLA in healthy donors. Sequencing used immunoSEQ multiplex PCR; TCRdb keeps in-frame clones, though not all of them. The sample lists 150,000 to 200,000 clones; approximately 80% were seen once. Material: PBMCs. The receptors were sampled from a woman aged 40 to 55 in good health and CMV-seronegative. Each CDR3 is given with its conserved first and last residue. D genes are given only for firm matches. Rows may omit the clone size; those that give it use once, few, many or a size class.

clone size: -
V gene: TRBV12-5
D gene: -
J gene: TRBJ1-1
CDR3 DNA: TGTGCTAGTGGTTTGCGCTTGAGGGACACTGAAGCTTTCTTT
CDR3 protein: CASGLRLRDTEAFF

clone size: -
V gene: TRBV7-2
D gene: TRBD1
J gene: TRBJ1-1
CDR3 DNA: TGTGCCAGCAGCTTACGGCAGGGGGCTGAAGCTTTCTTT
CDR3 protein: CASSLRQGAEAFF

clone size: -
V gene: TRBV11-2
D gene: TRBD1
J gene: TRBJ1-6
CDR3 DNA: TGTGCCAGCAGCCCCCGGGGACAGATAAATTCACCCCTCCACTTT
CDR3 protein: CASSPRGQINSPLHF

clone size: -
V gene: TRBV10-2
D gene: -
J gene: TRBJ2-2
CDR3 DNA: TGCGCCAGCCTAGGTTGGCCTCGGGGCGGGGAGCTGTTTTTT
CDR3 protein: CASLGWPRGGELFF

clone size: -
V gene: TRBV5-1
D gene: -
J gene: TRBJ2-1
CDR3 DNA: TGCGCCAGCAGGGTTCAAAGGAGCTACAATGAGCAGTTCTTC
CDR3 protein: CASRVQRSYNEQFF

clone size: -
V gene: TRBV13
D gene: TRBD1
J gene: TRBJ2-2
CDR3 DNA: TGTGCCAGCAGCTACCAGGGGGCCGGGGAGCTGTTTTTT
CDR3 protein: CASSYQGAGELFF

clone size: -
V gene: TRBV6-1
D gene: TRBD1
J gene: TRBJ1-2
CDR3 DNA: TGTGCCAGCAGAGGACAGGATGGTCATAATGGCTACACCTTC
CDR3 protein: CASRGQDGHNGYTF

clone size: -
V gene: TRBV5-8
D gene: -
J gene: TRBJ2-7
CDR3 DNA: TGTGCCAGCAGCCCTGGGGCGCTTCGGGAGCAGTACTTC
CDR3 protein: CASSPGALREQYF

clone size: few
V gene: TRBV6-5
D gene: -
J gene: TRBJ2-7
CDR3 DNA: TGTGCCGCGGGGGACACCACCTACGAGCAGTACTTC
CDR3 protein: CAAGDTTYEQYF

clone size: -
V gene: TRBV19
D gene: -
J gene: TRBJ2-7
CDR3 DNA: TGTGCCAGTAGTCCCCCAGGACAGAGAGCCTACGAGCAGTACTTT
CDR3 protein: CASSPPGQRAYEQYF

clone size: few
V gene: TRBV4-1
D gene: TRBD2
J gene: TRBJ2-1
CDR3 DNA: TGCGCCAGCAGCCAAGACCCCTTTAGCGGGTCCGACAATGAGCAGTTCTTC
CDR3 protein: CASSQDPFSGSDNEQFF

clone size: few
V gene: TRBV4-1
D gene: TRBD1
J gene: TRBJ1-4
CDR3 DNA: TGCGCCAGCAGCTGGGACAGGGGAACTAATGAAAAACTGTTTTTT
CDR3 protein: CASSWDRGTNEKLFF

clone size: -
V gene: TRBV11-1
D gene: TRBD1
J gene: TRBJ2-7
CDR3 DNA: TGTGCCAGCAGCTTTGGGACAGGGACAGGGGAGCAGTACTTC
CDR3 protein: CASSFGTGTGEQYF

clone size: -
V gene: TRBV28
D gene: -
J gene: TRBJ1-3
CDR3 DNA: TGTGCCAGCAGTTTAGCGGATTACTCTGGAAACACCATATATTTT
CDR3 protein: CASSLADYSGNTIYF

clone size: -
V gene: TRBV4-1
D gene: -
J gene: TRBJ1-1
CDR3 DNA: TGCGCCAGCAGCCAGGGCACGGACAGAGAAGCTTTCTTT
CDR3 protein: CASSQGTDREAFF

clone size: -
V gene: TRBV27
D gene: -
J gene: TRBJ2-7
CDR3 DNA: TGTGCCAGCAGTCCGGAGGTAATTGGGCGGACCACCTACGAGCAGTACTTC
CDR3 protein: CASSPEVIGRTTYEQYF

clone size: -
V gene: TRBV28
D gene: -
J gene: TRBJ2-2
CDR3 DNA: TGTGCCAGCAGTTTAGGGAGCGGCTCGGAGCTGTTTTTT
CDR3 protein: CASSLGSGSELFF

clone size: -
V gene: TRBV28
D gene: -
J gene: TRBJ1-6
CDR3 DNA: TGTGCCAGCAGTTTTCAGCGGGCAATCTATAATTCACCCCTCCACTTT
CDR3 protein: CASSFQRAIYNSPLHF

clone size: -
V gene: TRBV11-3
D gene: TRBD1
J gene: TRBJ1-1
CDR3 DNA: TGTGCCAGCAGCCCCATCAGGGGGCAGGGCGATTACACTGAAGCTTTCTTT
CDR3 protein: CASSPIRGQGDYTEAFF

clone size: -
V gene: TRBV12-5
D gene: TRBD1
J gene: TRBJ2-7
CDR3 DNA: TGTGCTAGTGGTCTATCCGGGACAGGGACAGGACCTAGGAGGGAGCAGTACTTC
CDR3 protein: CASGLSGTGTGPRREQYF

clone size: few
V gene: TRBV9
D gene: TRBD2
J gene: TRBJ2-7
CDR3 DNA: TGTGCCAGCAGCGTTCTAGCGGGGGGGGTCGAGCAGTACTTC
CDR3 protein: CASSVLAGGVEQYF

clone size: -
V gene: TRBV4-3
D gene: TRBD2
J gene: TRBJ2-1
CDR3 DNA: TGCGCCAGCAGCCAGCTAGCGGGAGCAAACAATGAGCAGTTCTTC
CDR3 protein: CASSQLAGANNEQFF

clone size: -
V gene: TRBV11-2
D gene: -
J gene: TRBJ2-7
CDR3 DNA: TGTGCCAGCAGCTTAGTTCCTGAGAACGAGCAGTACTTC
CDR3 protein: CASSLVPENEQYF

clone size: few
V gene: TRBV30
D gene: TRBD2
J gene: TRBJ2-3
CDR3 DNA: TGTGCCTGGAGTGTACTCCTAGCGGGGGGGGTAGATACGCAGTATTTT
CDR3 protein: CAWSVLLAGGVDTQYF

clone size: -
V gene: TRBV7-9
D gene: -
J gene: TRBJ2-3
CDR3 DNA: TGTGCCAGCAGCTTAGACGAGGGGGGGAGCACAGATACGCAGTATTTT
CDR3 protein: CASSLDEGGSTDTQYF

clone size: -
V gene: TRBV5-1
D gene: TRBD1
J gene: TRBJ2-1
CDR3 DNA: TGCGCCAGCAGCCCGGGACAGACCTCCTACAATGAGCAGTTCTTC
CDR3 protein: CASSPGQTSYNEQFF

clone size: -
V gene: TRBV6-6
D gene: TRBD1
J gene: TRBJ2-5
CDR3 DNA: TGTGCCAGCAGTTACTGGGACAGCCAAGAGACCCAGTACTTC
CDR3 protein: CASSYWDSQETQYF

clone size: -
V gene: TRBV28
D gene: -
J gene: TRBJ2-7
CDR3 DNA: TGTGCCAGCAGCGCGCGGGACAGTTTGTACTTC
CDR3 protein: CASSARDSLYF

clone size: few
V gene: TRBV7-2
D gene: -
J gene: TRBJ2-1
CDR3 DNA: TGTGCCAGCAGCTCCATAAGCCCGCGGGATGAGCAGTTCTTC
CDR3 protein: CASSSISPRDEQFF

clone size: -
V gene: TRBV15
D gene: TRBD1
J gene: TRBJ2-3
CDR3 DNA: TGTGCCACCAGCAGAGGAAGAGGACAGGGACCCACAGATACGCAGTATTTT
CDR3 protein: CATSRGRGQGPTDTQYF

clone size: -
V gene: TRBV28
D gene: -
J gene: TRBJ2-1
CDR3 DNA: TGTGCCAGCAGCTTGTTTCCGGGAAATCTCTACAATGAGCAGTTCTTC
CDR3 protein: CASSLFPGNLYNEQFF

clone size: -
V gene: TRBV7-9
D gene: -
J gene: TRBJ1-2
CDR3 DNA: TGTGCCAGCAGCTTAGTGCAGGGCGAATCAAGTGGCTACACCTTC
CDR3 protein: CASSLVQGESSGYTF

clone size: -
V gene: TRBV4-2
D gene: -
J gene: TRBJ2-5
CDR3 DNA: TGTGCCAGCAGCCCCGAAGGTGGTGGGGGCGGCGAGACCCAGTACTTC
CDR3 protein: CASSPEGGGGGETQYF

clone size: -
V gene: TRBV11-3
D gene: TRBD2
J gene: TRBJ2-1
CDR3 DNA: TGTGCCAGTCGAACTGCTAGCGGGGAAGCGAATGAGCAGTTCTTC
CDR3 protein: CASRTASGEANEQFF

clone size: -
V gene: TRBV6-5
D gene: TRBD2
J gene: TRBJ2-7
CDR3 DNA: TGTGCCAGCAGTTATCTAGCGGGAGGGACCTACGAGCAGTACTTC
CDR3 protein: CASSYLAGGTYEQYF

clone size: -
V gene: TRBV4-1
D gene: -
J gene: TRBJ1-3
CDR3 DNA: TGCGCCAGCAGCCAAGAGCACCTGACAGACTCTGGAGACACCATATATTTT
CDR3 protein: CASSQEHLTDSGDTIYF

clone size: -
V gene: TRBV20-1
D gene: -
J gene: TRBJ2-1
CDR3 DNA: TGCAGTGCAACATTGGAGCGGGAGCAGTTCTTC
CDR3 protein: CSATLEREQFF

clone size: -
V gene: TRBV9
D gene: -
J gene: TRBJ2-1
CDR3 DNA: TGTGCCAGCAGCGCGCCGGGACACCAGGATGAGCAGTTCTTC
CDR3 protein: CASSAPGHQDEQFF

clone size: -
V gene: TRBV10-3
D gene: TRBD2
J gene: TRBJ2-1
CDR3 DNA: TGTGCCATCAGTGAGAGGGGTGAGGGCGGGACTAGAGAATTCTTC
CDR3 protein: CAISERGEGGTREFF

clone size: -
V gene: TRBV28
D gene: TRBD1
J gene: TRBJ2-3
CDR3 DNA: TGTGCCGGCTCCGAACTTGTTGGGGACAGAAGACAGTATTTT
CDR3 protein: CAGSELVGDRRQYF

clone size: few
V gene: TRBV25-1
D gene: -
J gene: TRBJ1-4
CDR3 DNA: TGTGCCAGCAGTGGGGGAGGGCGCGAAAAACTGTTTTTT
CDR3 protein: CASSGGGREKLFF